The 3 T cell receptor beta chains below come from one sample, sequenced in a study of blood T cell dynamics during melanoma immunotherapy. Method: immunoSEQ multiplex PCR; TCRdb's copy keeps in-frame clones and lacks some. The data contain more than 6,500 clones, around 81% of them singletons. Time point described: pre-treatment baseline. Material: blood, obtained from a patient treated with checkpoint blockade. The receptor set was obtained from a human donor with melanoma.

A few counts support this clone. V is TRBV11-2 and J is TRBJ2-7; 7 nucleotides align to TRBD1. The V segment lost 3 bases and the J segment 4 bases; nucleotides outside the gene matches: 6. CDR3 length equals 14 residues. CDR1 SGHAT and CDR2 FQNNGV come from the germline V gene. CDR3: CASSFPGQSYEQYF. DNA of the CDR3: TGTGCCAGCAGCTTCCCGGGACAGTCATACGAGCAGTACTTC.

The V and J genes are TRBV11-3 and TRBJ2-3, with D possibly matching TRBD1 (5 bases). V lost 5 bases and J lost 4, with 10 bases in between. In germline, CDR1 is SGHNT, CDR2 YENEEA. The CDR3 consists of 13 residues. The CDR3 DNA is TGTGCCAGCAGCCCCGGACACTCAGATACGCAGTATTTT. Its protein is CASSPGHSDTQYF.

The rearrangement joins TRBV7-9 to TRBJ2-7; 8 bases line up with TRBD1. The CDR3 consists of 15 residues. The trim removed 4 bases at V and 2 bases at J, leaving 7 bases unmatched. In germline, CDR1 is SEHNR, CDR2 FQNEAQ (reference sequence). CDR3 region: CASSSPDREPYEQYF. The CDR3 nucleotides are TGTGCCAGCAGCTCCCCGGACAGGGAGCCCTACGAGCAGTACTTC. Full variable domain (missing parts from reference TRBV7-9 and TRBJ2-7): DTGVSQNPRHKITKRGQNVTFRCDPISEHNRLYWYRQTLGQGPEFLTYFQNEAQLEKSRLLSDRFSAERPKGSFSTLEIQRTEQGDSAMYLCASSSPDREPYEQYFGPGTRLTVT.